This T cell receptor (beta chain) is from a study of regulatory T cells in long-lasting Graves disease (dated by TCRdb to 2020 to 2023). Context from the whole study: Persistent Graves' disease was defined as persistently positive TSH receptor autoantibodies together with antithyroid drug treatment for over 5 years. This study used TCR sequencing and RNA sequencing of peripheral blood to compare persistent Graves' disease patients against newly diagnosed Graves' disease patients. The study was registered as a clinical trial and conducted in China. A total of around 35 samples underwent TCR sequencing, from about 13 patients with persistent Graves' disease and some 20 patients with newly diagnosed Graves' disease. In the clinical cohort, patients with persistent Graves' disease had used antithyroid drugs for an average of roughly 10 years.

The library came from multiplex PCR. Sequencing took place on an Illumina HiSeq 4000. TCR beta libraries were built with iRepertoire HTBI primers and Arm-PCR amplification of CDR3 regions. Before sequencing, the PCR products underwent gel purification. The published analysis was carried out like this. A total of around 66 TRBV and about 13 TRBJ segments were identified across samples and were used for gene usage analysis of CDR3 amino acid clonotypes. Filtered high-quality paired reads were merged into contigs using COPE and FqMerger. Contigs were aligned with BLAST to IMGT TRBV, TRBD and TRBJ reference genes, and CDR3 was defined per IMGT. Clonotypes above 0.1% frequency were classified as highly expanded clones. Shannon entropy served as the measure of repertoire diversity, while the Gini coefficient captured V-J evenness. A clonotype was considered public if more than one individual shared it. The raw public data were reprocessed by TCRdb itself: fastp quality trimming at Q25, MiXCR clonotype calling, in-frame beta chains only. Entries that share a CDR3 protein sequence are merged under the most common genes and DNA. For this entry, the V and J calls and clone size follow TCRdb and not the study's own pipeline. The sample profile shows hundreds of thousands of distinct CDR3 sequences; 22% of them were found once. The ten largest clones capture 13% of the sample.

Deletion took 1 base off V and 8 bases off J, with a span of 15 bases between the germline ends. The CDR3 spans 15 residues, from the cysteine through the phenylalanine. The DNA shown is the 45-base CDR3, in frame from base 1. CDR1 is given as MGHRA and CDR2 as YSYEKL, both from the germline V gene. Only a few counts were recorded for this clonotype. It has no known antigen specificity. No much larger clone exists at a distance of one base, and base qualities are not known. The paper as a whole reports these results and caveats: Sequencing and analysis were restricted to the TCR beta chain. More public clonotypes were shared among persistent patients (under 3,000) than among newly diagnosed patients (966). The authors acknowledged the small sample size as a limitation that may reduce accuracy. Because the primary lesion, thyroid tissue, could not be accessed, the study looked at peripheral blood alone. Compared with newly diagnosed patients, persistent Graves' disease patients had lower TCR Shannon entropy and fewer highly expanded clones, which suggests clonal expansion. Preferential use of TRBV28, TRBJ1-2 and TRBJ2-5 was observed in persistent disease, whereas TRBV20-1 and TRBJ2-1 were favored in newly diagnosed disease.

In the paper's terms, the time point label means: persistent/refractory GD, antithyroid drugs over 5 years with positive TRAb. For both TCR sequencing and RNA sequencing, RNA was extracted from PBMCs using TRIzol. The diagnosis of Graves' disease was made according to American Thyroid Association guidelines. The patients came from an endocrinology department in Xi'an, China. Each patient gave approximately 8.8 milliliters of peripheral blood, collected in an EDTA anticoagulant tube. Ficoll Paque Plus density gradient separation was used to isolate PBMCs, and no further T cell sorting was done. An Agilent 2100 Bioanalyzer and agarose gel were used to check RNA quality, while a NanoDrop 2000 measured RNA concentration.

Sequencing used peripheral blood mononuclear cells (PBMCs), obtained when the disease was refractory, from a patient treated with antithyroid drugs. This TCR came from a female donor with Graves disease. The chain couples TRBV4-1 to TRBJ2-4; a weak D assignment points to TRBD1 (5 bases agree). The CDR3 here reads CASSQGYSRVDIQYF. The sequenced DNA: TGCGCCAGCAGCCAAGGGTATTCCAGGGTAGACATTCAGTACTTC.